This TCR beta chain was recorded in a study of blood T cell repertoires in COVID-19. Overall study context: Whether acute or convalescent, the COVID-19 samples came from the United States, Italy and Spain. The cDNA or gDNA used as material had been derived from T cells, B-cell-depleted T cells, or PBMCs.

The CDR3 runs to 18 residues. Germline loops: CDR1 SEHNR, CDR2 FQNEAQ (reference sequence). V was pared by 1 base and J by 2 bases, with 6 bases of the junction left unmatched. Authors' processing steps: Estimation of nucleated cell counts relied on the amplification of reference gene primers. Some clones are missing from TCRdb's copy, which holds only in-frame ones; the method was immunoSEQ multiplex PCR. V, J and clone size reflect that table, while D and trimming were determined from the DNA. The sample lists tens of thousands of clones; approximately 86% were seen once. The source is a man aged 50-59 years with active or convalescent COVID-19. Sequencing was done on a sample of peripheral blood. This chain uses TRBV7-9 with TRBJ2-3; 13 nucleotides agree with TRBD2. DNA of the CDR3: TGTGCCAGCAGCTTAGGGCGACTAGCGGGGGGATTCACAGATACGCAGTATTTT. Its protein product is CASSLGRLAGGFTDTQYF.